This TCR beta chain derives from a study of blood T cell repertoires in COVID-19. In the study overall: T cells, B-cell-depleted T cells, or PBMCs provided the cDNA or gDNA that served as material.

TCRdb's copy holds only in-frame clones and misses some; the assay was immunoSEQ multiplex PCR. The sample includes some 400,000 clones, just under 90% of them seen just once. The CDR3 runs to 15 residues. Trimming pared 3 bases from V and 3 bases from J, leaving 15 bases between. Germline values: CDR1 MNHNS, CDR2 SASEGT. Researchers sorted participants into cohorts using their self-reported clinical history. This clone was picked up a small number of times. The clonotype was recovered from a woman aged 25 to 39 who had recovered from COVID-19. V is TRBV6-1 and J is TRBJ2-7; D is undetermined. Sequenced material: PBMCs or T cells enriched from blood (not recorded which). CDR3 protein: CASSEGLDGNYEQYF. In DNA, the CDR3 is TGTGCCAGCAGTGAGGGTCTAGACGGTAACTACGAGCAGTACTTC.